Listed below are T cell receptor beta chains from one sample, sequenced in a study of control samples from healthy donors and cancer patients. Sequencing used immunoSEQ multiplex PCR; TCRdb keeps in-frame clones, though not all of them. Among 40,000 to 65,000 clones listed, 75% to 90% were seen once. Sequenced input: PBMCs. These receptors came from a man between 60 and 70 years old with head and neck cancer. Both conserved end residues are trimmed from each CDR3. Each record gives: V gene, CDR3 length, CDR3 protein.

TRBV20-1 | 8 | SASFSRQY
TRBV27 | 14 | ASVYLGTRGPTVLF
TRBV7-9 | 15 | ASSLGPTYASGNTIY
TRBV7-8 | 12 | ASSLGTSVTEAF
TRBV5-6 | 13 | ASSLNPGWGETQY
TRBV3-1/TRBV3-2 | 12 | ASSQLAGAQPQH
TRBV6-6 | 14 | ASSPGLSGGKYEQY
TRBV6-2/TRBV6-3 | 11 | ASSSGTTGELF
TRBV2 | 10 | ASRQERYEQY
TRBV18 | 12 | ASSPDTRGYEQY
TRBV3-1/TRBV3-2 | 12 | ASSQDPSKNIQY
TRBV3-1/TRBV3-2 | 16 | ASSQDPLAGFNTGELF
TRBV5-6 | 15 | ASSRRPTLTYNSPLH
TRBV6-2/TRBV6-3 | 16 | ASSYSIKGHSLADTQY
TRBV7-2 | 14 | ASSLAPGLAGDTQY
TRBV7-8 | 15 | ASSSPVGQRNTGELF
TRBV7-9 | 12 | ASSLTAGLYEQF
TRBV4-2 | 14 | ASSQDGGHNTYEQY
TRBV7-9 | 13 | ASSPGQGARQPQH
TRBV25-1 | 11 | ASSVLDSNEQF
TRBV29-1 | 10 | SGYSGGETQY
TRBV6-5 | 13 | ASSYRRDGVGEQY
TRBV29-1 | 12 | SVGYGVGSEKLF
TRBV19 | 12 | ASRDRGRNNEQF
TRBV15 | 13 | ATSRGDRLTGELF
TRBV11-2 | 16 | ASSSRSWEPGSYNEQF
TRBV10-3 | 17 | AISVSSRVGDSGANVLT
TRBV27 | 13 | ASSLSGTGYYEQY
TRBV6-2/TRBV6-3 | 11 | ASSSDGLGEQY
TRBV7-3 | 14 | ASSRNGVSSYNEQF
TRBV7-9 | 11 | ASSFMYNSPLH
TRBV28 | 12 | ASSPADRVHGYT
TRBV28 | 11 | ASSPGPKNIQY
TRBV6-5 | 12 | ASSWDSQNSPLH
TRBV5-1 | 12 | ASSLFGGADTQY
TRBV28 | 14 | ASSLGHPRLGEKLF
TRBV6-5 | 11 | ASRDLGAYEQY
TRBV5-1 | 11 | ASSLGIQETQY
TRBV27 | 12 | ASSPAQWNTEAF
TRBV6-6 | 14 | ASSYSTGQGNTEAF
TRBV7-2 | 11 | ASSPGLTDTQY
TRBV28 | 14 | ASSLSSGVITGELF
TRBV15 | 13 | ATSRARSRTGELF
TRBV12-3/TRBV12-4 | 11 | ASSHRGDTEAF
TRBV6-5 | 12 | ASSMRDSAPEAF
TRBV19 | 13 | ASTRGTSGTDTQY
TRBV30 | 11 | AWSVGTGNVLT